The TCR beta chain described here comes from a study of T cell clones after liver transplantation. As for the study in general: Post-transplant blood was tracked for graft-donor-reactive T cell clones identified in a pre-transplant mixed lymphocyte reaction. Standard immunosuppression, with no induction, continued until 12-24 months after transplant.

A note on this clone: The antigen remains unidentified.

CD3+CD4+ and CD3+CD8+ cells were FACS-sorted from thawed unstimulated PBMCs. General study findings and limits: A larger donor-reactive than third-party decline suggested partial antigen-specific deletion.

Clones were sequenced by immunoSEQ multiplex PCR, and TCRdb holds only the in-frame ones, with some missing. Among tens of thousands of clones listed, 80% to 95% were seen once. The sequence was collected from a human patient who received a liver transplant. The graft donor may have given rise to some T cells. The sample here was CD4+ T cells from blood, taken less than 28 months after liver transplant.

The CDR3 DNA sequence: TGCGCCACCGGGGACAGCGTTAACAATGAGCAGTTCTTC. As protein: CATGDSVNNEQFF. J is TRBJ2-1 and V is TRBV4-1; 7 positions match TRBD1. The CDR3 has 13 residues. Trimming took 10 bases from V and 5 from J; bases not matched to a gene: 8. CDR1 MGHRA and CDR2 YSYEKL come from the germline V gene.